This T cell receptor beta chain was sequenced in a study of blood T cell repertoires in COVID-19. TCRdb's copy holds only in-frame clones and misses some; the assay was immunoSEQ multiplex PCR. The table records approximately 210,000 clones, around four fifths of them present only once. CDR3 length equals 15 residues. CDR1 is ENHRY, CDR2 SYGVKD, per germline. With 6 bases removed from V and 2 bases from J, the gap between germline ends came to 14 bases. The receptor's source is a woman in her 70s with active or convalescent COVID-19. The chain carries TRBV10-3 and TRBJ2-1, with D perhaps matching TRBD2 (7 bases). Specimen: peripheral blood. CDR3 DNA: TGTGCCATCAGGGGAGGGGGAGGGACCTACAATGAGCAGTTCTTC. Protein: CAIRGGGGTYNEQFF.